Presented here are 12 T cell receptor beta chains from one specimen sequenced in a study of blood T cell repertoires in COVID-19. The repertoire was sequenced with immunoSEQ multiplex PCR; TCRdb's copy has only in-frame clones and lacks some. The data contain under 65,000 clones, roughly 87% of them singletons. The sample was peripheral blood. All receptors derive from a woman of 80 years or more with COVID-19, enrolled during active disease.

The CDR3 sequence is CASSDPTGGYNSPLHF. The CDR3 coding sequence is TGTGCCAGCAGTGACCCGACAGGGGGATATAATTCACCCCTCCACTTT. V and J are TRBV25-1 and TRBJ1-6; the match to TRBD1 covers 9 bases. This CDR3 region has 16 residues. The ends lost 3 bases at V and 4 bases at J; junction bases unmatched: 4. The germline CDR1 and CDR2 sequences are MGHDK and SYGVNS.

This clone was seen once. V usage is TRBV5-1 and J usage is TRBJ2-5, with 8 bases fitting TRBD1. This CDR3 region has 16 residues. The germline V gene has CDR1 SGHRS and CDR2 YFSETQ. Germline trimming cut 2 bases from V and 1 base from J; bases unmatched to any gene: 7. The CDR3 loop is CASSLWTGLFQETQYF. The CDR3 coding sequence is TGCGCCAGCAGCTTATGGACAGGGTTATTCCAAGAGACCCAGTACTTC. Filled out from reference TRBV5-1 and TRBJ2-5, the complete variable domain reads KAGVTQTPRYLIKTRGQQVTLSCSPISGHRSVSWYQQTPGQGLQFLFEYFSETQRNKGNFPGRFSGRQFSNSRSEMNVSTLELGDSALYLCASSLWTGLFQETQYFGPGTRLLVL.

The sample holds a few counts of this clone. CDR3 DNA: TGTGCCAGCAGCCTAGGGCGGGGGGCTTACAATGAGCAGTTCTTC. Protein: CASSLGRGAYNEQFF. The chain uses TRBV3-1 (or the pseudogene TRBV3-2) and TRBJ2-1, with 8 bases matching TRBD2. The germline CDR1 and CDR2 sequences are LGHDT and YNNKEL (reference sequence). Unmatched junction bases numbered 6, after V lost 4 bases and J lost 4 bases. CDR3 length: 15 residues.

The rearrangement links TRBV7-2 to TRBJ1-3; possibly TRBD1 for D (6 bases). Germline V gives CDR1 SGHTA, CDR2 FQGNSA. The CDR3 totals 14 residues. Trimming left V 5 bases short and J 4 bases short, with 12 bases between. The CDR3 DNA reads as TGTGCCAGCAGCCCTACAGGGTCGGGAAACACCATATATTTT. Translating it yields CASSPTGSGNTIYF.

This chain's CDR3 is CASSASGGNTIYF. CDR3 nucleotides: TGTGCCAGCAGTGCGTCGGGTGGAAACACCATATATTTT. The chain joins TRBV25-1 to TRBJ1-3; D uncertain. The CDR3 spans 13 residues. With 4 bases removed from V and 3 bases from J, the gap between germline ends came to 7 bases. Germline loops: CDR1 MGHDK, CDR2 SYGVNS.

The chain is built from TRBV7-6 and TRBJ2-3; 10 bases are shared with TRBD1. Per germline, CDR1 SGHVS and CDR2 FNYEAQ. J was trimmed by 5 bases and V by 5 bases; bases with no gene match: 7. This CDR3 is built from 15 residues. The CDR3 DNA reads TGTGCCAGCAGCCCCCGGGACAGGGGTAGAGATACGCAGTATTTT. Encoded protein: CASSPRDRGRDTQYF.

The chain combines TRBV2 with TRBJ1-2; weak D call: TRBD1 (5 bases). This CDR3 has 14 amino acids. CDR1 and CDR2 from the germline V gene are SNHLY and FYNNEI. V gave up 3 bases and J gave up 4 bases, with 12 bases separating them. CDR3 region: CASSEGGPSYGYTF. The CDR3, as DNA: TGTGCCAGCAGTGAGGGGGGACCTAGCTATGGCTACACCTTC.

The V call is TRBV5-1, the J call TRBJ1-2; tentatively, D is TRBD1 (6 bases). This CDR3 spans 12 amino acids. Germline CDR1 is SGHRS and CDR2 is YFSETQ. V gave up 1 base and J gave up 6 bases, with 7 bases separating them. CDR3 protein: CASSLTGNGYTF. The CDR3 nucleotides read TGCGCCAGCAGCTTGACAGGGAATGGCTACACCTTC.

This chain uses TRBV27 with TRBJ2-7; D perhaps matches TRBD1 (6 bases). Trimming shortened V by 9 bases and J by 4 bases, and 19 bases separated the two germline ends. CDR1 and CDR2 from the germline V gene are MNHEY and SMNVEV (reference sequence). This CDR3 region has 14 residues. DNA of the CDR3: TGTGCCAGTAACCCCTCAGGACAGATTTACGAGCAGTACTTC. It codes for CASNPSGQIYEQYF.

CDR3 nucleotide sequence: TGTGCCAGCAGCGGCAGAGGCCAGTTAGGCTACACCTTC. Translation: CASSGRGQLGYTF. The chain uses TRBV9 and TRBJ1-2; unclear D gene. V was pared by 3 bases and J by 8 bases, with 14 bases between. Germline loops: CDR1 SGDLS, CDR2 YYNGEE. The CDR3 sequence is 13 residues long.

The chain recombines TRBV11-1 with TRBJ1-1; D gene unclear. In germline, CDR1 is SGHAT, CDR2 FQDESV (reference sequence). V shed 4 bases and J shed 11 bases, with 14 bases lying between them. This CDR3 region has 12 residues. The chain's CDR3 is CASSSSGSSAFF. The CDR3 DNA follows: TGTGCCAGCAGCTCCTCCGGGAGTTCGGCTTTCTTT.

Only one count was recorded for this clone. The J gene is TRBJ1-1, the V gene TRBV5-1; D unresolved. Per the germline V gene, CDR1 is SGHRS and CDR2 is YFSETQ. There are 11 residues in the CDR3. V lost 4 bases, J lost 6 bases, and 7 bases lay in between. The CDR3 bases are TGCGCCAGCAGCCGCGGGGCTGAAGCTTTCTTT. Amino acids: CASSRGAEAFF.